Shown below are 29 T cell receptor beta chains from a single sample sequenced in a study of OX40 agonist ivuxolimab in advanced cancers. The assay was immunoSEQ multiplex PCR, and TCRdb's table has in-frame clones only and misses some. The table has 90,000 to 100,000 clones, approximately 80% seen once. Sequencing used CD4+ or CD8+ T cells sorted from blood, obtained in a trial of the OX40 agonist ivuxolimab. These receptors all come from an adult with an advanced solid tumor such as melanoma, head and neck, liver or kidney cancer.

The rearrangement joins TRBV7-2 to TRBJ1-4; D is unresolved. V was cut by 4 bases and J by 8 bases, with 17 bases left in between. CDR1 is SGHTA and CDR2 is FQGNSA in the germline V gene. This CDR3 comprises 15 residues. CDR3 region: CASSSSHREGEKLFF. For the CDR3, the DNA is TGTGCCAGCAGCTCCTCTCATAGGGAAGGGGAAAAACTGTTTTTT.

The V and J genes are TRBV4-3 and TRBJ2-7; TRBD2 might be the D (6 bases). The ends were cut back, 1 base at V and 10 bases at J, with 17 bases in the middle. The CDR3 has 14 amino acids. Germline values: CDR1 LGHNA, CDR2 YSLEER. The CDR3 nucleotides are TGCGCCAGCAGCCAAGGTTATGGACGGCGGGAACAGTACTTC. Its translation: CASSQGYGRREQYF.

This clone has just a few counts. This sequence joins TRBV2 and TRBJ1-5; D unresolved. The germline gives CDR1 SNHLY, CDR2 FYNNEI. Trimming removed 6 bases from V and 1 base from J, with 10 bases in between. The CDR3 has 14 residues. In nucleotides, the CDR3 is TGTGCCAGCAGGGGTCACAAAAGCAATCAGCCCCAGCATTTT. Protein: CASRGHKSNQPQHF.

This chain links TRBV11-3 with TRBJ2-3, with D possibly TRBD2 on 6 matching bases. Between the trimmed V and J ends, which lost 4 bases and 5 bases, there was a span of 13 bases. CDR1 and CDR2 from the germline V gene are SGHNT and YENEEA. The CDR3 has 14 amino acids. The CDR3 spells CASSSGGMVDTQYF. The CDR3 DNA reads TGTGCCAGCAGCTCGGGCGGGATGGTAGATACGCAGTATTTT. Full variable domain (missing parts from reference TRBV11-3 and TRBJ2-3): EAGVVQSPRYKIIEKKQPVAFWCNPISGHNTLYWYLQNLGQGPELLIRYENEEAVDDSQLPKDRFSAERLKGVDSTLKIQPAELGDSAVYLCASSSGGMVDTQYFGPGTRLTVL.

This clone occurred once. The chain couples TRBV7-8 to TRBJ1-5; no definite D call. The germline gives CDR1 SGHVS, CDR2 FQNEAQ. CDR3 length equals 14 residues. Trimming stripped 2 bases from V and 4 bases from J, with 9 bases between. DNA for the CDR3: TGTGCCAGCAGCTTACCGGGCCTTAATCAGCCCCAGCATTTT. Amino acids: CASSLPGLNQPQHF.

The V and J genes are TRBV6-5 and TRBJ1-1; no reliable D call. The CDR3 loop spans 14 amino acids. The V end was cut by 0 bases, the J end by 4 bases, with 9 bases between. The germline gives CDR1 MNHEY, CDR2 SVGAGI. The CDR3, as DNA: TGTGCCAGCAGTTACTCTGGAGGACCCACTGAAGCTTTCTTT. As protein: CASSYSGGPTEAFF.

This clone has only a few counts. The chain employs TRBV19 and TRBJ1-3; D is uncertain. CDR3 length: 12 residues. The V end was cut by 2 bases, the J end by 4 bases, with 3 bases between. Germline V lookup: CDR1 LNHDA, CDR2 SQIVND (reference sequence). The DNA of the CDR3 is TGTGCCAGTAGTATACGGGGAAACACCATATATTTT. Amino acid sequence: CASSIRGNTIYF.

This clone was picked up a small number of times. This chain links TRBV6-1 with TRBJ1-5; D is unresolved. V lost 4 bases and J 3 bases, leaving 7 bases between the germline ends. Germline V lookup: CDR1 MNHNS, CDR2 SASEGT. The CDR3 is 13 amino acids. CDR3 bases: TGTGCCAGCAGTGTTGTCTCCAATCAGCCCCAGCATTTT. This codes for CASSVVSNQPQHF.

This chain links TRBV6-1 with TRBJ1-2, with 7 bases fitting TRBD1. Per germline, CDR1 MNHNS and CDR2 SASEGT. The trim removed 8 bases at V and 3 bases at J, leaving 6 bases unmatched. CDR3 length: 13 amino acids. For the CDR3, the DNA is TGTGCCAGCGCAACTCAGGGGGACTATGGCTACACCTTC. Translated, it gives CASATQGDYGYTF.

V and J are TRBV6-6 and TRBJ2-5, with TRBD1 matching over 12 bases. Germline-derived CDR1 and CDR2 are MNHNY and SVGAGI (reference sequence). The J segment lost 5 bases and the V segment lost 0 bases, leaving 4 bases of the junction unmatched. The length of the CDR3 is 16 residues. This CDR3 reads CASSYSGTGGRETQYF. DNA for the CDR3: TGTGCCAGCAGTTACTCGGGGACAGGGGGCCGGGAGACCCAGTACTTC.

The chain uses TRBV4-2 and TRBJ2-7; TRBD2 is a possible D gene (5 bases). Deletions cut 5 bases from V and 6 bases from J, with 17 bases between. There are 14 residues in the CDR3. Germline lookup yields CDR1 LGHNA and CDR2 YNFKEQ. CDR3 sequence (DNA): TGTGCCAGCAGCAGAGAGCACGTTAGCGCCGAGCAGTACTTC. It encodes CASSREHVSAEQYF.

The rearrangement links TRBV6-6 to TRBJ1-1; the D gene is possibly TRBD1 (5 bases). The CDR3 runs to 14 residues. With 7 bases removed from V and 6 bases from J, the gap between germline ends came to 18 bases. CDR1 is MNHNY, CDR2 SVGAGI, per germline (reference sequence). CDR3 in amino acids: CASTPGDLRAEAFF. In DNA form, the CDR3 reads TGTGCCAGCACTCCCGGGGACCTTCGGGCTGAAGCTTTCTTT.

The chain is built from TRBV19 and TRBJ2-7, with 11 bases matching TRBD1. V lost 7 bases to trimming and J lost 3 bases; unmatched junction nucleotides: 5. Germline assignment: CDR1 LNHDA and CDR2 SQIVND (reference sequence). This CDR3 has 14 amino acids. The CDR3 sequence: CASTRTGGFYEQYF. CDR3 nucleotide sequence: TGTGCCAGTACCCGGACAGGGGGCTTCTACGAGCAGTACTTC.

The chain has TRBV4-1 and TRBJ1-6; the D is unclear. Trimming stripped 4 bases from V and 5 bases from J, with 21 bases between. The CDR3 runs 18 residues. Germline CDR1 reads MGHRA; CDR2 reads YSYEKL. The CDR3 loop reads CASSPFDFTTVDNSPLHF. The CDR3 bases are TGCGCCAGCAGCCCCTTCGACTTCACAACCGTTGATAATTCACCCCTCCACTTT.

CDR3 residues: CASSFTYPRTGDGYTF. The CDR3 bases are TGTGCCAGCAGTTTTACCTACCCCCGGACAGGGGACGGCTACACCTTC. V and J are TRBV28 and TRBJ1-2, with 9 bases lining up with TRBD1. In germline, CDR1 is MDHEN, CDR2 SYDVKM. CDR3 length equals 16 residues. Trimming removed 3 bases from V and 8 bases from J; junction bases left unmatched: 13.

J is TRBJ2-1 and V is TRBV5-1, with 7 bases identical to TRBD1. The CDR3 has 15 residues. Looked up from germline, CDR1 is SGHRS and CDR2 is YFSETQ. The V and J ends lost 1 base and 2 bases, in that order; junction bases with no gene match: 3. The CDR3 sequence: CASSLPGTAYNEQFF. The CDR3 coding sequence is TGCGCCAGCAGCTTGCCTGGGACAGCCTACAATGAGCAGTTCTTC.

This clone occurred a few times. The chain employs TRBV4-1 and TRBJ2-3; 15 positions agree with TRBD2. The CDR3 runs to 19 residues. Germline-derived CDR1 and CDR2 are MGHRA and YSYEKL. The ends lost 0 bases at V and 2 bases at J; junction bases unmatched: 6. The CDR3 loop is CASSQDWTSGRDDTDTQYF. DNA of the CDR3: TGCGCCAGCAGCCAAGATTGGACTAGCGGGAGGGATGACACAGATACGCAGTATTTT.

The V call is TRBV7-8, the J call TRBJ1-1; D is unclear. Germline CDR1 and CDR2: SGHVS and FQNEAQ. Trimming removed 0 bases at V and 1 base at J, with 6 bases between. This CDR3 is built from 14 residues. The CDR3 reads CASSLAARNTEAFF. CDR3 nucleotide sequence: TGTGCCAGCAGCTTAGCAGCCAGGAACACTGAAGCTTTCTTT.

The V and J genes are TRBV2 and TRBJ2-3; 9 nucleotides match TRBD1. Trimming took 4 bases from V and 10 from J; bases not matched to a gene: 6. Germline-derived CDR1 and CDR2 are SNHLY and FYNNEI. The CDR3 loop spans 13 amino acids. The CDR3 DNA follows: TGTGCCAGCAGTGGACCGGGACAGGGTTCGCAGTATTTT. Residues: CASSGPGQGSQYF.

The rearrangement links TRBV10-3 to TRBJ1-4; TRBD1 aligns across 7 bases. Germline loops: CDR1 ENHRY, CDR2 SYGVKD. The CDR3 covers 13 residues. The junction had 6 bases not matched to a gene; V was cut back by 6 bases and J by 8 bases. CDR3 sequence: CAISLGGGEKLFF. CDR3 DNA sequence: TGTGCCATCAGCCTGGGAGGGGGCGAAAAACTGTTTTTT.

The rearrangement uses TRBV28 and TRBJ1-2; D is undetermined. CDR1 and CDR2 (germline): MDHEN, SYDVKM. This CDR3 spans 12 amino acids. The V end was cut by 7 bases, the J end by 5 bases, with 11 bases between. The CDR3 nucleotides read TGTGCCAGCACCGGCAGGTTTTATGGCTACACCTTC. This encodes CASTGRFYGYTF.

This clone has more than one count but fewer than ten. This chain uses TRBV18 with TRBJ1-1; D unclear. V was clipped by 6 bases and J by 6 bases, with 8 bases between them. This CDR3 comprises 11 residues. Germline values: CDR1 KGHSH, CDR2 LQKENI. CDR3 sequence: CASSLTSEAFF. CDR3 DNA: TGTGCCAGCTCCCTAACATCTGAAGCTTTCTTT.

This chain links TRBV10-3 with TRBJ2-7, with TRBD2 matching over 10 bases. Trimming cost V 10 bases and J 2 bases; bases outside gene matches: 14. CDR1 is ENHRY, CDR2 SYGVKD, per germline. This CDR3 comprises 16 residues. The CDR3 sequence: CASSKHASGGAYEQYF. The CDR3 DNA reads TGTGCCAGCAGCAAACACGCTAGCGGGGGAGCCTACGAGCAGTACTTC.

This chain links TRBV5-5 with TRBJ2-3; 7 nucleotides line up with TRBD2. Trimming cost V 7 bases and J 8 bases; bases outside gene matches: 13. CDR3 length: 14 residues. In germline, CDR1 is SGHKS, CDR2 YYEKEE (reference sequence). The CDR3 DNA follows: TGTGCCAGCCTGCGAGGGGAGCCGGGGGGTACGCAGTATTTT. It encodes CASLRGEPGGTQYF.

This sequence joins TRBV29-1 and TRBJ2-6; unclear D gene. Germline V gene lookup returns CDR1 SQVTM and CDR2 ANQGSEA. This CDR3 has 12 amino acids. Trimming left V 2 bases short and J 1 base short, with 0 bases between. DNA for the CDR3: TGCAGCGTTGAATCTGGGGCCAACGTCCTGACTTTC. Residues: CSVESGANVLTF.

This chain joins TRBV7-9 and TRBJ2-1; 11 bases are shared with TRBD2. The CDR3 is 16 amino acids. Germline values: CDR1 SEHNR, CDR2 FQNEAQ (reference sequence). The J segment lost 5 bases and the V segment lost 4 bases, leaving 7 bases of the junction unmatched. The CDR3 is CASSSSPLAGDNEQFF. The CDR3, as DNA: TGTGCCAGCAGCTCCTCCCCACTAGCGGGGGACAATGAGCAGTTCTTC.

The genes are TRBV5-1 and TRBJ2-3; TRBD2 matches 8 bases. The CDR3 totals 14 residues. The J segment lost 2 bases and the V segment lost 10 bases, leaving 9 bases of the junction unmatched. CDR1 is SGHRS, CDR2 YFSETQ, per germline. The CDR3 DNA reads TGCGCCGTCGGAACGGGGGGGCCCACAGATACGCAGTATTTT. It specifies CAVGTGGPTDTQYF.

V gene TRBV11-3 combines with J gene TRBJ2-7; D may be TRBD1 (6 bases). This CDR3 contains 15 residues. The germline V gene encodes CDR1 SGHNT and CDR2 YENEEA. Deletions cut 1 base from V and 4 bases from J, with 14 bases between. The CDR3 DNA follows: TGTGCCAGCAGCTTAGGAGGGACACCTGAATACGAGCAGTACTTC. It encodes CASSLGGTPEYEQYF.

CDR3 residues: CASSQGDRPSGNTIYF. Here the CDR3 DNA reads TGCGCCAGCAGCCAAGGGGACAGGCCCTCTGGAAACACCATATATTTT. The chain employs TRBV4-1 and TRBJ1-3, with 8 bases matching TRBD1. The CDR3 has 16 residues. Germline V gene lookup returns CDR1 MGHRA and CDR2 YSYEKL. V lost 1 base and J lost 0; bases outside the gene matches: 2.